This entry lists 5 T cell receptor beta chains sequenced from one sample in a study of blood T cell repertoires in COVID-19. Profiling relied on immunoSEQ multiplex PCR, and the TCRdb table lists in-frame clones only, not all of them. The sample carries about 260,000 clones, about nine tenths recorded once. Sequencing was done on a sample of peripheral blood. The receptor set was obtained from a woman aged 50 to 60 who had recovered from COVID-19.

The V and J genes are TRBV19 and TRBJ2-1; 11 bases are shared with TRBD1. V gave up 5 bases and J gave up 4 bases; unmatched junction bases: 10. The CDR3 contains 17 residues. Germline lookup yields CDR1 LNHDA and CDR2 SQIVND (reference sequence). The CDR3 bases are TGTGCCAGTAGTCTCCAGGGACAGGGGGTCCTATACAATGAGCAGTTCTTC. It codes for CASSLQGQGVLYNEQFF.

The CDR3 protein is CASSWDRGPRNTEAFF. CDR3 nucleotides: TGTGCCAGCAGCTGGGACAGGGGGCCCCGGAACACTGAAGCTTTCTTT. The chain uses TRBV11-2 and TRBJ1-1; 12 nucleotides align to TRBD1. V shed 4 bases, J shed 1 base, and the junction held 4 bases outside the gene matches. The CDR3 spans 16 residues. CDR1 is SGHAT and CDR2 is FQNNGV in the germline V gene.

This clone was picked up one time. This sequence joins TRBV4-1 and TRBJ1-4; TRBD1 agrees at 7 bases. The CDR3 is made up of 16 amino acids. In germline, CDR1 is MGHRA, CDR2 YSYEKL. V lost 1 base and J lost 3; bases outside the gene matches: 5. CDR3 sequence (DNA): TGCGCCAGCAGCCAAGGGGCAGGGACAGCTAATGAAAAACTGTTTTTT. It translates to CASSQGAGTANEKLFF.

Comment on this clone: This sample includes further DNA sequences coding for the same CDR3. The CDR3 region is CASSQEFRGNTEAFF. CDR3 nucleotide sequence: TGTGCCAGCAGCCAAGAGTTTAGGGGGAACACTGAAGCTTTCTTT. V is TRBV14 and J is TRBJ1-1; TRBD1 is a possible D gene (5 bases). Germline V CDR1 and CDR2: SGHDN, FVKESK. V lost 0 bases and J 1 base, leaving 9 bases between the germline ends. CDR3 length equals 15 residues.

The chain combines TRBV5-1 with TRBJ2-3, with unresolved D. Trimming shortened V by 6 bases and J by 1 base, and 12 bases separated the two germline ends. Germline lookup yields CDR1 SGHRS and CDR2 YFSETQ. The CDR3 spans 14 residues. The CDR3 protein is CASTFTDGTDTQYF. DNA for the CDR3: TGCGCCAGCACGTTTACAGATGGCACAGATACGCAGTATTTT.